This paragraph reports one T cell receptor beta chain. The source of the sample is a study of blood T cell repertoires in COVID-19. V gave up 5 bases and J gave up 0 bases, with 13 bases separating them. Germline V CDR1 and CDR2: SNHLY, FYNNEI. This CDR3 region has 15 residues. Profiled with immunoSEQ multiplex PCR; TCRdb holds only in-frame clones, not every one. Of almost 200,000 clones listed, 70% to 90% are singletons. The TCR was taken from a young woman who had recovered from COVID-19. The rearrangement links TRBV2 to TRBJ1-1, with D possibly matching TRBD1 (6 bases). The specimen sequenced was PBMCs or T cells enriched from blood (not recorded which). The CDR3 is CASSRTGQMNTEAFF. CDR3 nucleotides: TGTGCCAGCAGTCGAACCGGACAGATGAACACTGAAGCTTTCTTT.